These 10 T cell receptor beta chains originate from one sample sequenced in a study of blood T cell repertoires in COVID-19. TCRdb's table, derived via immunoSEQ multiplex PCR, lists solely in-frame clones and lacks some. The profile shows more than 70,000 clones, more than 60% of them singletons. Sequenced: peripheral blood. These receptors were obtained from a human donor in a cohort sampled during active COVID-19.

The rearrangement uses TRBV9 and TRBJ2-3; a possible D gene is TRBD2 (6 bases). The CDR3 has 16 residues. Trimming removed 0 bases from V and 1 base from J, with 12 bases in between. Germline V gene lookup returns CDR1 SGDLS and CDR2 YYNGEE. CDR3 DNA: TGTGCCAGCAGCGTAGGATTCGGGGGACGCACAGATACGCAGTATTTT. Translated, it gives CASSVGFGGRTDTQYF.

The V and J genes are TRBV7-9 and TRBJ1-4; 7 bases map to TRBD1. This CDR3 contains 14 residues. The germline gives CDR1 SEHNR, CDR2 FQNEAQ (reference sequence). V trimming: 3 bases; J trimming: 8 bases; junction bases outside the gene matches: 6. CDR3: CASSLIQGGEKLFF. The CDR3, as DNA: TGTGCCAGCAGCTTGATCCAGGGGGGCGAAAAACTGTTTTTT. The full variable domain, with the rest looked up from reference TRBV7-9 and TRBJ1-4, is DTGVSQNPRHKITKRGQNVTFRCDPISEHNRLYWYRQTLGQGPEFLTYFQNEAQLEKSRLLSDRFSAERPKGSFSTLEIQRTEQGDSAMYLCASSLIQGGEKLFFGSGTQLSVL.

The J gene is TRBJ1-1, the V gene TRBV6-5; unclear D gene. This CDR3 has 14 residues. Trimming left V 0 bases short and J 7 bases short, with 12 bases between. Per germline, CDR1 MNHEY and CDR2 SVGAGI. CDR3 sequence (DNA): TGTGCCAGCAGTTACTCGGGCATCCTGTATGAAGCTTTCTTT. It encodes CASSYSGILYEAFF.

This rearrangement joins TRBV2 to TRBJ2-3, with D maybe TRBD1 (6 bases). With 7 bases removed from V and 4 bases from J, the gap between germline ends came to 12 bases. Looked up from germline, CDR1 is SNHLY and CDR2 is FYNNEI. The CDR3 runs 13 residues. The DNA for the CDR3 is TGTGCCAGCAACCTTCAGGGGCCAGATACGCAGTATTTT. The encoded protein is CASNLQGPDTQYF.

CDR3 loop: CASRLQGNTEAFF. The CDR3 coding sequence is TGCGCCAGCAGGCTCCAGGGTAACACTGAAGCTTTCTTT. This chain connects TRBV4-3 to TRBJ1-1; possibly TRBD1 for D (5 bases). Germline-derived CDR1 and CDR2 are LGHNA and YSLEER. The V end lost 6 bases, the J end lost 2 bases, and 10 bases lay between the germline ends. This CDR3 region has 13 residues.

CDR3 sequence (DNA): TGCGCCAGCAGCCGAGGGACAGGCACTACCTACGAGCAGTACTTC. This encodes CASSRGTGTTYEQYF. This chain joins TRBV4-3 and TRBJ2-7, with 8 bases identical to TRBD1. Germline lookup yields CDR1 LGHNA and CDR2 YSLEER. CDR3 size: 15 residues. The V segment lost 4 bases and the J segment 2 bases; nucleotides outside the gene matches: 7.

This rearrangement joins TRBV6-4 to TRBJ1-3, with D possibly matching TRBD1 (5 bases). From germline, CDR1 is MRHNA and CDR2 SNTAGT. Trimming cost V 4 bases and J 10 bases, with 14 bases left between them. CDR3 size: 13 residues. CDR3 nucleotide sequence: TGTGCCAGCAGTGGAATTGCCCGGGGGACCATATATTTT. Translating gives CASSGIARGTIYF.

The chain is built from TRBV4-3 and TRBJ2-3; D unresolved. The germline gives CDR1 LGHNA, CDR2 YSLEER. The CDR3 consists of 15 residues. With 0 bases removed from V and 0 bases from J, the gap between germline ends came to 7 bases. The CDR3 nucleotides read TGCGCCAGCAGCCAAGATGCCTACAGCACAGATACGCAGTATTTT. Its protein product is CASSQDAYSTDTQYF.

The chain is built from TRBV21-1 and TRBJ2-7; the D segment call TRBD2 is taken from the table without a DNA check. TRBV21-1 is listed as a pseudogene. This CDR3 is 16 amino acids long. CDR3 in DNA: TGTGCCAGCAGCAACACACTAGCGGGGGAAGAGTACGAGCAGTACTTC. Residues: CASSNTLAGEEYEQYF.

CDR3 region: CASSLSRNYEQYF. The CDR3 bases are TGTGCCAGCAGCTTAAGCAGGAACTACGAGCAGTACTTC. The chain is built from TRBV7-3 and TRBJ2-7; D is unclear. V lost 1 base to trimming and J lost 3 bases, with 7 bases between them. The V gene's germline CDR1 is SGHTA and CDR2 FQGTGA. The length of the CDR3 is 13 residues.